The rows below give T cell receptor beta chains drawn from one sample of a study of T cell clonotyping in hematopoietic cell transplantation. Data came from immunoSEQ multiplex PCR; TCRdb stores just in-frame clones and leaves some out. The table lists 60,000 to 75,000 clones, about 94% of them singletons. Sequencing was carried out using peripheral blood mononuclear cells. The receptors originated from a man aged 50-59 years in good health. Some clones in this sample may be carry-over from other donors' samples. Each CDR3 is given with its conserved first and last residue. The D gene is left open where the match is weak. Clone size is not always given. Where it is, it says once, few, many or a class for expanded clones.

>.|TRBV5-1|TRBJ2-2|once
CASSLAGLASTGELFF
TGCGCCAGCAGCTTGGCGGGGCTAGCAAGCACCGGGGAGCTGTTTTTT
>TRBD1|TRBV25-1|TRBJ2-7|.
CASKDRANSYEQYF
TGTGCCAGCAAGGACAGGGCAAATTCCTACGAGCAGTACTTC
>.|TRBV7-3|TRBJ1-2|.
CASSLATGSGYTF
TGTGCCAGCAGCTTAGCTACAGGGTCGGGCTACACCTTC
>.|TRBV28|TRBJ2-4|.
CASTRGGENIQYF
TGTGCCAGCACTAGAGGCGGCGAAAACATTCAGTACTTC
>.|TRBV7-2|TRBJ1-5|.
CASSLSSADSNQPQHF
TGTGCCAGCAGCTTAAGTTCAGCTGATAGCAATCAGCCCCAGCATTTT
>.|TRBV6-5|TRBJ2-6|.
CATWGTGANVLTF
TGTGCCACATGGGGGACTGGGGCCAACGTCCTGACTTTC
>.|TRBV10-3|TRBJ1-1|.
CAISEQENTEAFF
TGTGCCATCAGTGAGCAGGAGAACACTGAAGCTTTCTTT
>.|TRBV25-1|TRBJ1-1|.
CASSEENTEAFF
TGTGCCAGCAGTGAGGAGAACACTGAAGCTTTCTTT
>.|TRBV7-8|TRBJ2-3|.
CASSYLDRTDTQYF
TGTGCCAGCAGCTACCTCGATCGGACAGATACGCAGTATTTT
>.|TRBV6-1|TRBJ1-1|.
CASSDRLGAEAFF
TGTGCCAGCAGTGACAGGCTTGGCGCTGAAGCTTTCTTT
>TRBD1|TRBV30|TRBJ1-5|once
CAWSKGGTGHQPQHF
TGTGCCTGGAGTAAAGGGGGGACAGGGCATCAGCCCCAGCATTTT
>.|TRBV20-1|TRBJ1-1|.
CSARGDAEAFF
TGCAGTGCTAGGGGAGACGCTGAAGCTTTCTTT
>.|TRBV2|TRBJ2-1|.
CASDPSAVLSVDEQFF
TGTGCCAGCGATCCCTCAGCGGTGTTAAGCGTGGATGAGCAGTTCTTC
>TRBD1|TRBV14|TRBJ1-2|.
CASSPYDRAYGYTF
TGTGCCAGCAGTCCGTATGACAGGGCCTATGGCTACACCTTC
>TRBD1|TRBV30|TRBJ1-3|.
CAWSGVGTAGNTIYF
TGTGCCTGGAGTGGAGTTGGGACAGCTGGAAACACCATATATTTT
>.|TRBV7-8|TRBJ2-7|.
CASSAYRVGYEQYF
TGTGCCAGCAGCGCATACAGGGTGGGTTACGAGCAGTACTTC
>TRBD1|TRBV5-6|TRBJ2-5|.
CASSSTGEETQYF
TGTGCCAGCAGCTCTACAGGGGAAGAGACCCAGTACTTC